Shown below are 29 T cell receptor beta chains from a single sample sequenced in a study of cytomegalovirus exposure and HLA in healthy donors. This PCR relied on a set of 60 Vbeta primers and 13 Jbeta primers. Sequenced by immunoSEQ multiplex PCR; TCRdb stores in-frame clones only, minus some. The sample includes more than 80,000 clones, around four fifths seen only once; the top ten take approximately 4%. The sample was PBMCs. Receptor source: a woman aged 35 to 49 in good health and CMV-seropositive.

This chain uses TRBV2 with TRBJ2-5, with 8 bases fitting TRBD1. The CDR3 loop spans 13 amino acids. The germline CDR1 and CDR2 sequences are SNHLY and FYNNEI. V lost 10 bases to trimming and J lost 3 bases; unmatched junction nucleotides: 7. The CDR3 region is CATGGSEKETQYF. The CDR3 DNA follows: TGTGCCACAGGGGGCAGCGAAAAAGAGACCCAGTACTTC.

This rearrangement joins TRBV15 to TRBJ2-1, with a weak D call TRBD2 (6 bases). Looked up from germline, CDR1 is LNHNV and CDR2 is YYDKDF (reference sequence). There are 15 residues in the CDR3. V was shortened by 3 bases and J by 4 bases, with 13 bases between the two germline ends. CDR3 residues: CATSSWDSRYNEQFF. The CDR3 bases are TGTGCCACCAGCAGCTGGGACTCTAGGTACAATGAGCAGTTCTTC.

V is TRBV11-2 and J is TRBJ2-7; unclear D gene. Trimming left V 2 bases short and J 0 bases short, with 5 bases between. The germline gives CDR1 SGHAT, CDR2 FQNNGV. CDR3 size: 13 residues. CDR3 region: CASSLTVSYEQYF. The CDR3 nucleotides are TGTGCCAGCAGCTTAACGGTCTCCTACGAGCAGTACTTC.

The chain has TRBV5-1 and TRBJ2-1; a weak D match, TRBD1 (5 bases). Between the trimmed V and J ends, which lost 5 bases and 5 bases, there was a span of 23 bases. CDR1 and CDR2 (germline): SGHRS, YFSETQ. The CDR3 sequence is 17 residues long. DNA of the CDR3: TGCGCCAGCAGTCGAGCGCCAGGACAATTACTGGACAATGAGCAGTTCTTC. Encoded protein: CASSRAPGQLLDNEQFF.

This sequence joins TRBV29-1 and TRBJ2-4, with D perhaps TRBD2 (5 bases). Germline V gene data show CDR1 as SQVTM and CDR2 as ANQGSEA. CDR3 size: 13 residues. V shed 4 bases and J shed 0 bases, with 7 bases lying between them. This CDR3 reads CSVASGAKNIQYF. CDR3 in DNA: TGCAGCGTTGCAAGCGGAGCCAAAAACATTCAGTACTTC.

There are a few counts of this clone. V gene TRBV19 combines with J gene TRBJ2-5; 8 bases fit TRBD2. The germline gives CDR1 LNHDA, CDR2 SQIVND (reference sequence). The J segment lost 5 bases and the V segment lost 4 bases, leaving 6 bases of the junction unmatched. The CDR3 is made up of 14 amino acids. The CDR3 DNA reads as TGTGCCAGTAGTACACAAAGCGGGAGTGAGACCCAGTACTTC. It encodes CASSTQSGSETQYF. Based on the CDR3 plus reference TRBV19 and TRBJ2-5, the full variable domain is DGGITQSPKYLFRKEGQNVTLSCEQNLNHDAMYWYRQDPGQGLRLIYYSQIVNDFQKGDIAEGYSVSREKKESFPLTVTSAQKNPTAFYLCASSTQSGSETQYFGPGTRLLVL.

The rearrangement joins TRBV9 to TRBJ2-1; 8 positions agree with TRBD2. V was clipped by 3 bases and J by 5 bases; unmatched bases: 4. This CDR3 comprises 14 residues. Germline loops: CDR1 SGDLS, CDR2 YYNGEE. This CDR3 is CASSGLASDNEQFF. Here the CDR3 DNA reads TGTGCCAGCAGCGGACTAGCGAGTGACAATGAGCAGTTCTTC.

V and J are TRBV5-1 and TRBJ1-5; 11 bases map to TRBD1. The V segment lost 3 bases and the J segment 7 bases; nucleotides outside the gene matches: 3. The CDR3 runs to 14 residues. Germline-derived CDR1 and CDR2 are SGHRS and YFSETQ. The CDR3 sequence is CASSSGQGEQPQHF. The CDR3 bases are TGCGCCAGCAGCTCGGGACAGGGGGAGCAGCCCCAGCATTTT.

This clone was seen once. The J gene is TRBJ2-1, the V gene TRBV5-3; no definite D call. TRBV5-3 is an open reading frame whose function is uncertain. The germline V and J ends were trimmed by 6 bases and 5 bases, with 18 bases remaining between them. This CDR3 region has 15 residues. DNA of the CDR3: TGTGCCAGAAACCCGTGTGGCCCTAGACACAATGAGCAGTTCTTC. Protein product: CARNPCGPRHNEQFF.

In regard to this clone: At one of its ends the junction is not consistent with the germline gene, which may arise from a read error. This chain links TRBV7-7 with TRBJ2-7; a possible D gene is TRBD1 (5 bases). Germline CDR1 SSHAT, CDR2 FNYEAQ (reference sequence). The CDR3 has 16 amino acids. CDR3: CASSSDPKTDLYEQYF. The CDR3 nucleotides are TGTGCTAGCAGCTCAGATCCGAAGACAGACCTCTACGAGCAGTACTTC. Using reference TRBV7-7 and TRBJ2-7 for the parts outside the CDR3, the full variable domain is GAGVSQSPRYKVTKRGQDVTLRCDPISSHATLYWYQQALGQGPEFLTYFNYEAQPDKSGLPSDRFSAERPEGSISTLTIQRTEQRDSAMYRCASSSDPKTDLYEQYFGPGTRLTVT.

The gene calls are TRBV11-2 and TRBJ2-1; D remains ambiguous. The V end was cut by 5 bases, the J end by 5 bases, with 13 bases between. The CDR3 has 14 residues. CDR1 and CDR2 from the germline V gene are SGHAT and FQNNGV. In DNA, the CDR3 is TGTGCCAGCAGCCTCACCGCAGGTAACAATGAGCAGTTCTTC. Translated: CASSLTAGNNEQFF.

This sequence joins TRBV10-3 and TRBJ2-5; TRBD2 is a possible D gene (5 bases). Germline CDR1 and CDR2: ENHRY and SYGVKD. This CDR3 comprises 13 residues. Trimming removed 10 bases at V and 5 bases at J, with 17 bases between. CDR3 in DNA: TGTGCCACCGAATTAATCCGAGGGGAGACCCAGTACTTC. The encoded protein is CATELIRGETQYF.

This clone has a handful of counts. This rearrangement joins TRBV11-3 to TRBJ2-1; 10 bases line up with TRBD2. CDR3 length: 19 residues. Germline CDR1 is SGHNT and CDR2 is YENEEA. Germline trimming cut 5 bases from V and 10 bases from J; bases unmatched to any gene: 23. The CDR3 loop is CASSPGDPSTSGKPWEQFF. The DNA for the CDR3 is TGTGCCAGCAGCCCAGGTGACCCGTCCACTAGCGGGAAACCATGGGAGCAGTTCTTC.

J is TRBJ2-7 and V is TRBV4-1, with D hard to call. V dropped 2 bases and J dropped 6 bases, with 26 bases sitting between them. Germline V lookup: CDR1 MGHRA, CDR2 YSYEKL. This CDR3 has 18 amino acids. Written as DNA, the CDR3 is TGCGCCAGCAGCCAAATCTTGCAGTTTCCTGAACAGATCCGCGAGCAGTACTTC. The encoded protein is CASSQILQFPEQIREQYF.

This chain connects TRBV9 to TRBJ1-4, with a weak D call TRBD1 (5 bases). The CDR3 totals 16 residues. Germline assignment: CDR1 SGDLS and CDR2 YYNGEE. The germline V and J ends were trimmed by 0 bases and 7 bases, with 16 bases remaining between them. The CDR3 here is CASSVADQGWGEKLFF. In nucleotides, the CDR3 is TGTGCCAGCAGCGTAGCGGATCAGGGTTGGGGTGAAAAACTGTTTTTT.

As for this clone: One end of the junction does not line up with germline, which may come from a read error. The rearrangement links TRBV7-7 to TRBJ2-1; possible D gene TRBD2, 6 bases. The CDR3 runs to 15 residues. Per germline, CDR1 SSHAT and CDR2 FNYEAQ (reference sequence). The CDR3 protein is CASSLFAGPNNEQFF. Here the CDR3 DNA reads TGTGCTAGCAGCTTATTTGCGGGACCTAACAATGAGCAGTTCTTC.

The J gene is TRBJ1-5, the V gene TRBV6-5, with 9 positions matching TRBD1. The germline V gene has CDR1 MNHEY and CDR2 SVGAGI. J gave up 5 bases and V 10 bases, and 6 bases lay outside the gene matches. The CDR3 length is 13 residues. CDR3 loop: CANGQGKDQPQHF. DNA of the CDR3: TGTGCCAACGGACAGGGGAAGGATCAGCCCCAGCATTTT.

The V and J genes are TRBV6-5 and TRBJ2-1, with 9 bases aligning to TRBD1. The germline V gene has CDR1 MNHEY and CDR2 SVGAGI. This CDR3 comprises 12 residues. V was pared by 8 bases and J by 9 bases, with 5 bases of the junction left unmatched. The CDR3 reads CASQAGQGEQFF. The DNA for the CDR3 is TGTGCCAGCCAGGCGGGACAGGGTGAGCAGTTCTTC.

The J gene is TRBJ2-3, the V gene TRBV6-6; TRBD2 matches 8 bases. Looked up from germline, CDR1 is MNHNY and CDR2 is SVGAGI (reference sequence). The CDR3 length is 16 residues. Losses at the gene ends were 2 bases for V and 11 bases for J; bases not matched to a gene: 15. CDR3 sequence reads: CASSYIWTSRRGEQYF. As DNA, the CDR3 is TGTGCCAGCAGTTACATATGGACTAGCCGCAGAGGAGAGCAGTATTTT.

This chain joins TRBV27 and TRBJ2-7; 11 bases align to TRBD2. The CDR3 extends over 16 amino acids. V lost 3 bases and J lost 0; bases outside the gene matches: 4. Germline V gene lookup returns CDR1 MNHEY and CDR2 SMNVEV (reference sequence). CDR3 sequence: CASSFSGLAASYEQYF. The DNA of the CDR3 is TGTGCCAGCAGTTTTTCGGGACTAGCGGCCTCCTACGAGCAGTACTTC.

This clone was seen only a few times. This sequence joins TRBV6-1 and TRBJ1-3; no reliable D call. V lost 2 bases, J lost 0 bases, and 8 bases lay in between. There are 15 residues in the CDR3. Germline-derived CDR1 and CDR2 are MNHNS and SASEGT. Here the CDR3 reads CASSETDISGNTIYF. CDR3 coding DNA: TGTGCCAGCAGTGAAACAGATATCTCTGGAAACACCATATATTTT.

V usage is TRBV18 and J usage is TRBJ2-5; D possibly corresponds to TRBD1 (6 bases). V was clipped by 4 bases and J by 2 bases, with 11 bases between them. This CDR3 contains 14 residues. Germline CDR1 KGHSH, CDR2 LQKENI. CDR3 sequence reads: CASSLSTGQETQYF. As DNA, the CDR3 is TGTGCCAGCTCACTCTCGACAGGTCAAGAGACCCAGTACTTC.

The genes are TRBV7-3 and TRBJ2-1; a possible D gene is TRBD1 (6 bases). Looked up from germline, CDR1 is SGHTA and CDR2 is FQGTGA. The CDR3 covers 12 residues. Trimming pared 1 base from V and 10 bases from J, leaving 8 bases between. CDR3 amino acids: CASSLNGQEQFF. Written as DNA, the CDR3 is TGTGCCAGCAGCTTAAACGGACAGGAGCAGTTCTTC. Based on the CDR3 plus reference TRBV7-3 and TRBJ2-1, the full variable domain is GAGVSQTPSNKVTEKGKYVELRCDPISGHTALYWYRQSLGQGPEFLIYFQGTGAADDSGLPNDRFFAVRPEGSVSTLKIQRTERGDSAVYLCASSLNGQEQFFGPGTRLTVL.

The rearrangement joins TRBV19 to TRBJ1-5, with 10 bases matching TRBD1. Germline V lookup: CDR1 LNHDA, CDR2 SQIVND (reference sequence). The CDR3 has 15 amino acids. Trimming cost V 6 bases and J 6 bases; bases outside gene matches: 8. CDR3 coding DNA: TGTGCCAGTAGGAACCGGGACAGGGGATCTCAGCCCCAGCATTTT. Translation gives CASRNRDRGSQPQHF.

The V call is TRBV20-1, the J call TRBJ1-1; 7 bases fit TRBD1. Germline CDR1 reads DFQATT; CDR2 reads SNEGSKA (reference sequence). The length of the CDR3 is 11 residues. V shed 5 bases, J shed 3 bases, and the junction held 0 bases outside the gene matches. The CDR3 DNA reads TGCAGTGCTGGACAGGACACTGAAGCTTTCTTT. This translates into CSAGQDTEAFF.

This sequence joins TRBV20-1 and TRBJ2-5; D is unresolved. V was cut by 6 bases and J by 5 bases, with 10 bases left in between. In germline, CDR1 is DFQATT, CDR2 SNEGSKA (reference sequence). The CDR3 contains 11 residues. The CDR3 is CSARRSETQYF. The CDR3 DNA sequence: TGCAGTGCCCGCCGGTCGGAGACCCAGTACTTC.

This clone was observed a few times. This rearrangement joins TRBV7-9 to TRBJ2-7; 11 nucleotides align to TRBD1. This CDR3 region has 16 residues. Germline V lookup: CDR1 SEHNR, CDR2 FQNEAQ (reference sequence). V lost 5 bases, J lost 2 bases, and 8 bases stayed unmatched. The CDR3 loop reads CASSVVPGQGAYEQYF. The CDR3 coding sequence is TGTGCCAGCAGCGTAGTGCCGGGACAGGGGGCCTACGAGCAGTACTTC.

This clone has a single count. The rearrangement links TRBV5-1 to TRBJ2-7; no reliable D call. In germline, CDR1 is SGHRS, CDR2 YFSETQ. The CDR3 length is 14 residues. The V and J ends lost 5 bases and 4 bases respectively, with 16 bases between them. In DNA, the CDR3 is TGCGCCAGCAGACAGTTGAGTGGCAGGTACGAGCAGTACTTC. Amino acids: CASRQLSGRYEQYF.

The CDR3 nucleotides are TGTGCCAGCTCCCCTGCGGGGAACACTGAAGCTTTCTTT. Amino acid sequence: CASSPAGNTEAFF. The chain links TRBV18 to TRBJ1-1; no reliable D call. Trimming removed 6 bases from V and 1 base from J, with 9 bases in between. CDR1 is KGHSH, CDR2 LQKENI, per germline. There are 13 residues in the CDR3.